The present T cell receptor beta chain was sequenced within a study of shared clonotypes between healthy human individuals. Study at large: The plates for each donor numbered three CD4 naive, three CD4 memory, two CD8 naive and one CD8 memory.

Per the original methods: ImmunoSEQ junction-only sequences lacked quality scores, so their filtering differed. Produced via immunoSEQ multiplex PCR; TCRdb's table is partial and in-frame only. Clonal size and the V and J genes are those of that table, whereas D and trimming came from the DNA. The sample includes over 150,000 clones, approximately 62% of them seen just once. CDR3 length: 15 residues. V lost 1 base to trimming and J lost 4 bases; unmatched junction nucleotides: 3. The germline gives CDR1 SGHAT, CDR2 FQNNGV. Of note for this clone: Its antigen is still unknown.

Study results and caveats: Clonotype sharing across donors was expected to vary with sequencing depth. Estimated richness was generally greater in naive than memory subsets.

This receptor was identified in a young man in good health. This chain connects TRBV11-2 to TRBJ2-2; 7 positions match TRBD2. Sequencing input: memory CD4+ T cells sorted from blood. Subset described: CD45RA-negative fraction. CDR3 nucleotide sequence: TGTGCCAGCAGCTTAGCGGGAGGTATCACCGGGGAGCTGTTTTTT. The encoded protein is CASSLAGGITGELFF.